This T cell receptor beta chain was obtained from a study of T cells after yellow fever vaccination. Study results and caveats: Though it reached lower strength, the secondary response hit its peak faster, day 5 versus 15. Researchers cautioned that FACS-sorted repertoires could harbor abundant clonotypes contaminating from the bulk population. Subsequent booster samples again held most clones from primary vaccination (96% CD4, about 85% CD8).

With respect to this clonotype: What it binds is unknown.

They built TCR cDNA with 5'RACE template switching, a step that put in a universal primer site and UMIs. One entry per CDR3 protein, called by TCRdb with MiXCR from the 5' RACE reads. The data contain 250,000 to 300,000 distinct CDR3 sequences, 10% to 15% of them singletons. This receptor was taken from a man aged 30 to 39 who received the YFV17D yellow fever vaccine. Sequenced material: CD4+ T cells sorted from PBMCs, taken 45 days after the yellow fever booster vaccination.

CDR3 sequence (DNA): TGTGCCAGCAGGGGTTGGCGTGCGCAAAACACCGGGGAGCTGTTTTTT. Translation: CASRGWRAQNTGELFF. V usage is TRBV6-1 and J usage is TRBJ2-2; D unclear. Deletions cut 6 bases from V and 2 bases from J, with 16 bases between. The CDR3 totals 16 residues. The V gene's germline CDR1 is MNHNS and CDR2 SASEGT.